This TCR beta chain appears in the sequencing data of a study of shared clonotypes between healthy human individuals. Study-wide findings and caveats: Generation probability values for non-shared clonotypes were lower than those for clonotypes shared by all four donors. Around 5.3% of naive CD4 clonotypes were shared across four donors.

Assay: immunoSEQ multiplex PCR; the TCRdb copy retains only in-frame clones and omits some. The repertoire holds 650,000 to 800,000 clones, with about 92% as singletons. Germline CDR1 is MDHEN and CDR2 is SYDVKM. Trimming cost V 3 bases and J 3 bases; bases outside gene matches: 1. The CDR3 extends over 14 amino acids. CD45RO-negative CD8 cells positively selected for CCR7 made up the naive population, which excluded terminally differentiated effector memory CD45RA+ cells. A note on this clone: Its antigen is not identified. Other DNA sequences in the sample encode the same CDR3.

This TCR was recovered from a man between 25 and 39 years old in good health. The specimen sequenced was naive CD8+ T cells sorted from blood. The V call is TRBV28, the J call TRBJ2-7; the match to TRBD2 covers 11 bases. CDR3 amino acids: CASSFGLAGYEQYF. The CDR3 nucleotides are TGTGCCAGCAGTTTCGGACTAGCGGGCTACGAGCAGTACTTC. Supplemented by reference TRBV28 and TRBJ2-7, the full variable domain reads DVKVTQSSRYLVKRTGEKVFLECVQDMDHENMFWYRQDPGLGLRLIYFSYDVKMKEKGDIPEGYSVSREKKERFSLILESASTNQTSMYLCASSFGLAGYEQYFGPGTRLTVT.